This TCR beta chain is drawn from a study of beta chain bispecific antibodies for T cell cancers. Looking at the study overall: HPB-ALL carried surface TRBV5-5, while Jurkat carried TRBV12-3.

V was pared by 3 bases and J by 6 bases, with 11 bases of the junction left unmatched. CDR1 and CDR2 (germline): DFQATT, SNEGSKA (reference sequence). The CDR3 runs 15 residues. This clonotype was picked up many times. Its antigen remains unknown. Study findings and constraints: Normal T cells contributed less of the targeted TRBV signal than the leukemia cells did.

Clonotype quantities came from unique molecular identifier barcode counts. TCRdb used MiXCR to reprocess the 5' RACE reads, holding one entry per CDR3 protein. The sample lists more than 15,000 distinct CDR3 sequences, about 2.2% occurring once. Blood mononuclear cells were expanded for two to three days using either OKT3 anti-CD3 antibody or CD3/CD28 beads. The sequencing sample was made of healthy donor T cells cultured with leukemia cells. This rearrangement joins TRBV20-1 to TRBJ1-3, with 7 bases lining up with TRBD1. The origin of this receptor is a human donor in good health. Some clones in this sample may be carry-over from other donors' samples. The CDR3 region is CSARADEGAANTIYF. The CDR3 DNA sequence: TGCAGTGCTAGGGCCGACGAGGGGGCGGCAAACACCATATATTTT.